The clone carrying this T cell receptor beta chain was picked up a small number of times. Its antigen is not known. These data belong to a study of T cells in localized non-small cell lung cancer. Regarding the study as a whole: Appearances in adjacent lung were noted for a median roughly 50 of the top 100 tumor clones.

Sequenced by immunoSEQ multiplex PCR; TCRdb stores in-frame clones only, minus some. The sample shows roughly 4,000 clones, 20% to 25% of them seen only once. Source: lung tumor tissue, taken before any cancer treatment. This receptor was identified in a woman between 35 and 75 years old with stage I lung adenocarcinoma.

CDR3 nucleotides: TGTGCCATCGGCCGACTTAAGAACACTGAAGCTTTCTTT. Protein: CAIGRLKNTEAFF. The chain has TRBV6-8 and TRBJ1-1; D is unclear. V lost 10 bases, J lost 1 base, and 13 bases lay in between. Germline CDR1 and CDR2: MNHGY and SAAAGT. This CDR3 has 13 amino acids.